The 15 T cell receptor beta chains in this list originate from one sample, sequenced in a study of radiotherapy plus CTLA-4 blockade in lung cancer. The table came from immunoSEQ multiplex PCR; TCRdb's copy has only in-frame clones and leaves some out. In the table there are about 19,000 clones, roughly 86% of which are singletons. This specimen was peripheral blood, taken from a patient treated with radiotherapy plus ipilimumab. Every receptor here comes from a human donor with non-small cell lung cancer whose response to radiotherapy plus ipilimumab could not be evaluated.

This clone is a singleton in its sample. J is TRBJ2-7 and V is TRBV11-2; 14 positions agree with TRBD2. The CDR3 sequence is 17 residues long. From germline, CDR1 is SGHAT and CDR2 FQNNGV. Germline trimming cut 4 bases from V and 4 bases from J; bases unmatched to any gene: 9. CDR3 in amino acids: CASSSKTSGRARYEQYF. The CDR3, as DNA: TGTGCCAGCAGCTCCAAGACTAGCGGGAGGGCCCGGTACGAGCAGTACTTC.

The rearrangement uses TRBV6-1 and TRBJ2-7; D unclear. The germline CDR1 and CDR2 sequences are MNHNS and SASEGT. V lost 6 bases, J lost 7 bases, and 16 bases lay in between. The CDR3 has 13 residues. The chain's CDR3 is CASRATWSGEQYF. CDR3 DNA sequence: TGTGCCAGCAGGGCGACGTGGAGTGGAGAGCAGTACTTC.

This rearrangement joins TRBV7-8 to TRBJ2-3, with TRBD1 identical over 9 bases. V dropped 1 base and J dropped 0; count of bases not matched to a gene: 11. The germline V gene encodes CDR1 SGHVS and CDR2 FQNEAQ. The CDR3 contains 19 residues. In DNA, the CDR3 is TGTGCCAGCAGCTTAGGGGGACAGGGCCTCCCCCCTAGCACAGATACGCAGTATTTT. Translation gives CASSLGGQGLPPSTDTQYF. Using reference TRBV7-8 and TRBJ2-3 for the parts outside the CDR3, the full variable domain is GAGVSQSPRYKVAKRGQDVALRCDPISGHVSLFWYQQALGQGPEFLTYFQNEAQLDKSGLPSDRFFAERPEGSVSTLKIQRTQQEDSAVYLCASSLGGQGLPPSTDTQYFGPGTRLTVL.

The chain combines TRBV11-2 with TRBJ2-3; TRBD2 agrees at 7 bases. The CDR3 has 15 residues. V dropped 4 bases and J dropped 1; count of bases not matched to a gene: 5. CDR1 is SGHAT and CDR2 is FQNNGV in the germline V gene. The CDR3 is CASSSQRGGTDTQYF. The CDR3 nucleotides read TGTGCCAGCAGCTCGCAGCGGGGCGGCACAGATACGCAGTATTTT.

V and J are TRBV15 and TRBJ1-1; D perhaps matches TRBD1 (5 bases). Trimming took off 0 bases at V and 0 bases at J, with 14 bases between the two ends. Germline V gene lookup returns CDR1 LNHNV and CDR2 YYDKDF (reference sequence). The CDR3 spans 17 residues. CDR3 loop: CATSRDGQGGMNTEAFF. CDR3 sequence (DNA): TGTGCCACCAGCAGAGATGGGCAGGGAGGTATGAACACTGAAGCTTTCTTT.

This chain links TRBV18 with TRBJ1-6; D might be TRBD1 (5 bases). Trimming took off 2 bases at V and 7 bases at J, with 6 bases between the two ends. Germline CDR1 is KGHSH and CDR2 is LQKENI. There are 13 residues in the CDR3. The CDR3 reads CASSPGANSPLHF. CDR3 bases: TGTGCCAGCTCACCAGGGGCAAATTCACCCCTCCACTTT.

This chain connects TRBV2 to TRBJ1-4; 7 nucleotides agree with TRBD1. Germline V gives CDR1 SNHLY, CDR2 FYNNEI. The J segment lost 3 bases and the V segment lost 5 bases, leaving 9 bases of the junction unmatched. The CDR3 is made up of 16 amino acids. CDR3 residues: CASSQTGLVANEKLFF. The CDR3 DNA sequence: TGTGCCAGCAGTCAGACAGGGTTGGTGGCTAATGAAAAACTGTTTTTT. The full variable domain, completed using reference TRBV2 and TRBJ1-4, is EPEVTQTPSHQVTQMGQEVILRCVPISNHLYFYWYRQILGQKVEFLVSFYNNEISEKSEIFDDQFSVERPDGSNFTLKIRSTKLEDSAMYFCASSQTGLVANEKLFFGSGTQLSVL.

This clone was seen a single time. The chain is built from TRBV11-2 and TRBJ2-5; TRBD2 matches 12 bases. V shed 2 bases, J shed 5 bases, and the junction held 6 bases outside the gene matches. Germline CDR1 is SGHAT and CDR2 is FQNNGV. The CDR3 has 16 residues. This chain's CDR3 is CASSLRASGGGETQYF. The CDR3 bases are TGTGCCAGCAGCTTAAGGGCTAGCGGGGGGGGTGAGACCCAGTACTTC.

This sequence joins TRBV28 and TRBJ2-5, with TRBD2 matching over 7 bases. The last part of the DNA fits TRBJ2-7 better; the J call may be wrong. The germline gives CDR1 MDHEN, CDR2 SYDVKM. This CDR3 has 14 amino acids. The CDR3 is CASSGGGPGYEQYF. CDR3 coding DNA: TGTGCCAGCAGTGGGGGAGGGCCGGGGTACGAGCAGTACTTC.

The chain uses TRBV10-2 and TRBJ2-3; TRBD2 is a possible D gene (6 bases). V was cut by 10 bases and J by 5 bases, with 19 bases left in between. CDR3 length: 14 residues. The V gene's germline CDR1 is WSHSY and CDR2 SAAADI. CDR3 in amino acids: CATLGGFGGDTQYF. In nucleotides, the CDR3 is TGCGCCACCCTAGGTGGGTTCGGGGGAGATACGCAGTATTTT.

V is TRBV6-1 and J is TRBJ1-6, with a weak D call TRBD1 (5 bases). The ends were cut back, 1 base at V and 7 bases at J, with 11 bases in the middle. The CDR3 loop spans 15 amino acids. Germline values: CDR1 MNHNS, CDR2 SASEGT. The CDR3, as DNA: TGTGCCAGCAGTGAAGTGGGCAGGGCGAATTCACCCCTCCACTTT. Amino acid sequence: CASSEVGRANSPLHF.

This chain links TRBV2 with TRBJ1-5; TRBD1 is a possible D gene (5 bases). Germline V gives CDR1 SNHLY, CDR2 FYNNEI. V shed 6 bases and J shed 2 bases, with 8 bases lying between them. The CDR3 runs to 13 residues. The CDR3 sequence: CASSGGGNQPQHF. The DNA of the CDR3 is TGTGCCAGCAGCGGGGGAGGCAATCAGCCCCAGCATTTT. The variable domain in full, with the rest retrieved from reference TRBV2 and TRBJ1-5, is EPEVTQTPSHQVTQMGQEVILRCVPISNHLYFYWYRQILGQKVEFLVSFYNNEISEKSEIFDDQFSVERPDGSNFTLKIRSTKLEDSAMYFCASSGGGNQPQHFGDGTRLSIL.

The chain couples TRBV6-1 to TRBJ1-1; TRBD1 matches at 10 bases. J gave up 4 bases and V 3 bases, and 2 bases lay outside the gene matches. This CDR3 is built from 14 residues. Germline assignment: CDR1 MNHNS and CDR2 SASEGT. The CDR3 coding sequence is TGTGCCAGCAGTGAGACAGGGGGCGGCACTGAAGCTTTCTTT. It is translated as CASSETGGGTEAFF.

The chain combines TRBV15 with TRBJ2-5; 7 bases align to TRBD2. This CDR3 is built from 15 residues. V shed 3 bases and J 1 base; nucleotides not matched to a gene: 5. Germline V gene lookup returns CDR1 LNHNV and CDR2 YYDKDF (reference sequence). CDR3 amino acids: CATSRGRGPQETQYF. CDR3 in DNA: TGTGCCACCAGCAGGGGGAGGGGTCCCCAAGAGACCCAGTACTTC.

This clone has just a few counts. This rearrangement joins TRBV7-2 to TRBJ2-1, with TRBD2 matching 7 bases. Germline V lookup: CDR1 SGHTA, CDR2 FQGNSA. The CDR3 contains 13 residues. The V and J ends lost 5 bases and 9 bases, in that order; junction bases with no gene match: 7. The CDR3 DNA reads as TGTGCCAGCAGCGTGGTTGGGGGGGGTGAGCAGTTCTTC. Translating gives CASSVVGGGEQFF. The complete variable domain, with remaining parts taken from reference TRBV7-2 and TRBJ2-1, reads GAGVSQSPSNKVTEKGKDVELRCDPISGHTALYWYRQSLGQGLEFLIYFQGNSAPDKSGLPSDRFSAERTGGSVSTLTIQRTQQEDSAVYLCASSVVGGGEQFFGPGTRLTVL.